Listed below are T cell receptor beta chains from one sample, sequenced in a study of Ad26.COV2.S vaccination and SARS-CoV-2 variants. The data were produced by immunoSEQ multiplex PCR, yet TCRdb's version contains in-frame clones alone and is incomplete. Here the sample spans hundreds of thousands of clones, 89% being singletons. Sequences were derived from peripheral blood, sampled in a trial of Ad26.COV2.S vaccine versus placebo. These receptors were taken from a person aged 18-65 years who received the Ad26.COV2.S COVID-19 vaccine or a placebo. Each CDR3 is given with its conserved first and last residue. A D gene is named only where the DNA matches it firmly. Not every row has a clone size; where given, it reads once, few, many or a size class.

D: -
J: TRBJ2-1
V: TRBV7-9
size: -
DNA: TGTGCCAGCAGCCGGACCAATGAGCAGTTCTTC
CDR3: CASSRTNEQFF

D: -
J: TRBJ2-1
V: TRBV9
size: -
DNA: TGTGCCAGCAGCGTGGCGCCGAGCTCCTACAATGAGCAGTTCTTC
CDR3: CASSVAPSSYNEQFF

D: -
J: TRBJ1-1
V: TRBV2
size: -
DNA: TGTGCCACCGAGACAGGCCAGAACACTGAAGCTTTCTTT
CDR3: CATETGQNTEAFF

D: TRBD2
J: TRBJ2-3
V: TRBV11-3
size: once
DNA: TGTGCCAGCAGCTTAGGTACTAGCGGGAGGGCGAGCACAGATACGCAGTATTTT
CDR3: CASSLGTSGRASTDTQYF

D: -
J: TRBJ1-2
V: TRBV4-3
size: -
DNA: TGCGCCAGCAGCCAATTCCAGGGTCGGGACTATGGCTACACCTTC
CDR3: CASSQFQGRDYGYTF

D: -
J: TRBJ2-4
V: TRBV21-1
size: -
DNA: TGTGCCAGCAGCATGACCGACAGGGGCTCCCTAAACATTCAGTACTTC
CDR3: CASSMTDRGSLNIQYF

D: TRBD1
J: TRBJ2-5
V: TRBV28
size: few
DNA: TGTGCCAGCAGGCTACAGGGGCGGGAGACCCAGTACTTC
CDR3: CASRLQGRETQYF

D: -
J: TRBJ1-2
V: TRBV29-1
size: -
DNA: TGCAGCGTTGATTCAAGGGACAACTCTAACTATGGCTACACCTTC
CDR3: CSVDSRDNSNYGYTF

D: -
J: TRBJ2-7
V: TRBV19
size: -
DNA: TGTGCCAGTAGTGAATCGGGGTTCGAGCAGTACTTC
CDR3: CASSESGFEQYF

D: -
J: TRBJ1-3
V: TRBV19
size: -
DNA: TGTGCCAGTAGGCTCGAGGGTGGCTCAGGCTCTGGAAACACCATATATTTT
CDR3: CASRLEGGSGSGNTIYF

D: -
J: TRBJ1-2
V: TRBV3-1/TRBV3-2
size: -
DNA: TGTGCCAGCAGCCAGGGACATATGGGCGGCTACACCTTC
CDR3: CASSQGHMGGYTF

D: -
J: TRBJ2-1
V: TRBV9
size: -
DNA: TGTGCCAGCAGCGTAACTCCGTCCTACAATGAGCAGTTCTTC
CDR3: CASSVTPSYNEQFF

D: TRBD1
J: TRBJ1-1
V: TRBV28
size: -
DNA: TGTGCCAGCAGCTCCGGAACAGGGGGTGAGACTGAAGCTTTCTTT
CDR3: CASSSGTGGETEAFF

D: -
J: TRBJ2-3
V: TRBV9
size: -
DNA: TGTGCCAGCAGCGTAGGAGGGGTGGGGGATACGCAGTATTTT
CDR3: CASSVGGVGDTQYF

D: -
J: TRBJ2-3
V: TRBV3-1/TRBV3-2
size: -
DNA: TGTGCCAGCAGCCACCCGGGCTGGGGCACAGATACGCAGTATTTT
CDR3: CASSHPGWGTDTQYF

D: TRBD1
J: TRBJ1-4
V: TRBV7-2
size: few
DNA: TGTGCCAGCAGCCCTCGACAGGGGGATGAAAAACTGTTTTTT
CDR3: CASSPRQGDEKLFF

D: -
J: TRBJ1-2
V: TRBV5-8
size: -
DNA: TGTGCCAGCAGCAAACCGACTCTCCCTTTGGGTGGCTACACCTTC
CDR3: CASSKPTLPLGGYTF

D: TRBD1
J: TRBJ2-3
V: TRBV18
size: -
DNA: TGTGCCAGCTCACCCCGATGGACAGGGGAAGGAGATACGCAGTATTTT
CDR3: CASSPRWTGEGDTQYF

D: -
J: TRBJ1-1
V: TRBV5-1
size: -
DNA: TGCGCCAGCAGTAGGGAATCCCTGAACACTGAAGCTTTCTTT
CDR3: CASSRESLNTEAFF

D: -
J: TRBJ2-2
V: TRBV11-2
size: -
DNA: TGTGCCAGCAGCTTAGGGACAGCCGGGGAGCTGTTTTTT
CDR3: CASSLGTAGELFF

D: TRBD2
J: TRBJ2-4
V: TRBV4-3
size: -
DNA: TGCGCCAGCAGCCAAGCAGACCCATGGACTAGCGGTGGATACATTCAGTACTTC
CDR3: CASSQADPWTSGGYIQYF

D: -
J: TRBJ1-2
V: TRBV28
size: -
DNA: TGTGCCAGCAGCACCTCTCAAAATATCGGTGGCTACACCTTC
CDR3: CASSTSQNIGGYTF

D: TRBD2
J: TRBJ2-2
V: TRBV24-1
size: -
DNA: TGTGCCACCAGTGACTCCGGGACTAGCCGGTTGGACACCGGGGAGCTGTTTTTT
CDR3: CATSDSGTSRLDTGELFF

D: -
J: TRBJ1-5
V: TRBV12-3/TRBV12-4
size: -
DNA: TGTGCCAGCAGGGTGGAGGATCAGCCCCAGCATTTT
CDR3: CASRVEDQPQHF

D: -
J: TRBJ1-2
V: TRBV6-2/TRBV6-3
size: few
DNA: TGTGCCAGCAGTAACAGATTCTATGGCTACACCTTC
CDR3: CASSNRFYGYTF

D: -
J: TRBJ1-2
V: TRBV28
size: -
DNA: TGTGCCAGCAACCTCAAAGGGTCAGGCCATCAGACGCCTTATGGCTACACCTTC
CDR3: CASNLKGSGHQTPYGYTF